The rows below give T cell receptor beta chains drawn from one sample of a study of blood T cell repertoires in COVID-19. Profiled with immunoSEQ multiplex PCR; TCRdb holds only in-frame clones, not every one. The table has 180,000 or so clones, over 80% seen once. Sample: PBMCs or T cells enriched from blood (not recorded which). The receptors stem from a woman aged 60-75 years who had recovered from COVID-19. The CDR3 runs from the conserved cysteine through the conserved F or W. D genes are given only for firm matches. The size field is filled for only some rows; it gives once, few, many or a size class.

cdr3_aa: CASSLFSGRGGSGNTIYF; cdr3_nt: TGTGCCAGCAGCTTATTTTCGGGCAGGGGTGGGTCTGGAAACACCATATATTTT; clone_size: NA; v_call: TRBV7-2; j_call: TRBJ1-3; d_call: NA
cdr3_aa: CASSQQGGGYTF; cdr3_nt: TGTGCCAGCAGCCAGCAGGGTGGAGGCTACACCTTC; clone_size: NA; v_call: TRBV3-1/TRBV3-2; j_call: TRBJ1-2; d_call: NA
cdr3_aa: CSASFGLAGGEQFF; cdr3_nt: TGCAGTGCTAGTTTCGGACTAGCTGGCGGTGAGCAGTTCTTC; clone_size: NA; v_call: TRBV20-1; j_call: TRBJ2-1; d_call: TRBD2
cdr3_aa: CASSMKDRGRGKGTQPQHF; cdr3_nt: TGTGCCAGTAGTATGAAGGACAGGGGGCGCGGGAAAGGCACGCAGCCCCAGCATTTT; clone_size: NA; v_call: TRBV19; j_call: TRBJ1-5; d_call: TRBD1
cdr3_aa: CASSQGGGGTEAFF; cdr3_nt: TGTGCCAGCAGCCAAGGGGGAGGGGGCACTGAAGCTTTCTTT; clone_size: NA; v_call: TRBV3-1/TRBV3-2; j_call: TRBJ1-1; d_call: NA
cdr3_aa: CASSPNAGGLSAQYF; cdr3_nt: TGTGCTAGCAGCCCCAACGCGGGGGGACTCTCGGCGCAGTATTTT; clone_size: NA; v_call: TRBV7-7; j_call: TRBJ2-3; d_call: TRBD2
cdr3_aa: CASSRGGLQSSYNSPLHF; cdr3_nt: TGCGCCAGCAGCCGGGGGGGGCTCCAGAGCTCCTATAATTCACCCCTCCACTTT; clone_size: NA; v_call: TRBV5-1; j_call: TRBJ1-6; d_call: NA
cdr3_aa: CASSVTPGQLYGYTF; cdr3_nt: TGTGCCAGCAGCGTGACACCGGGACAGCTCTATGGCTACACCTTC; clone_size: NA; v_call: TRBV11-2; j_call: TRBJ1-2; d_call: TRBD1
cdr3_aa: CASSPGRGSFGYTF; cdr3_nt: TGTGCCAGCAGCCCCGGGAGGGGTTCTTTTGGCTACACCTTC; clone_size: NA; v_call: TRBV9; j_call: TRBJ1-2; d_call: NA
cdr3_aa: CASSQDWPNGELFF; cdr3_nt: TGTGCCAGCAGCCAAGATTGGCCAAACGGGGAGCTGTTTTTT; clone_size: NA; v_call: TRBV14; j_call: TRBJ2-2; d_call: NA
cdr3_aa: CAISEPSGGSSYEQYF; cdr3_nt: TGTGCCATCAGTGAGCCTAGCGGGGGGTCCTCCTACGAGCAGTACTTC; clone_size: NA; v_call: TRBV10-3; j_call: TRBJ2-7; d_call: TRBD2
cdr3_aa: CASSVRVTEAFF; cdr3_nt: TGTGCCAGCAGTGTCAGGGTTACTGAAGCTTTCTTT; clone_size: NA; v_call: TRBV6-6; j_call: TRBJ1-1; d_call: NA
cdr3_aa: CASSLSGSSYGYTF; cdr3_nt: TGTGCCAGCAGCTTGTCCGGGAGTAGCTATGGCTACACCTTC; clone_size: once; v_call: TRBV5-6; j_call: TRBJ1-2; d_call: NA
cdr3_aa: CASSGRAAGDTQYF; cdr3_nt: TGTGCCAGTAGTGGTAGGGCGGCGGGGGATACGCAGTATTTT; clone_size: NA; v_call: TRBV19; j_call: TRBJ2-3; d_call: NA
cdr3_aa: CASSLGSTYGYTF; cdr3_nt: TGCGCCAGCAGCTTGGGTTCTACGTATGGCTACACCTTC; clone_size: NA; v_call: TRBV5-1; j_call: TRBJ1-2; d_call: NA
cdr3_aa: CASSLGQTGGYTF; cdr3_nt: TGCGCCAGCAGCTTGGGACAGACTGGAGGCTACACCTTC; clone_size: once; v_call: TRBV5-1; j_call: TRBJ1-2; d_call: NA
cdr3_aa: CATQTNRHTDTQYF; cdr3_nt: TGTGCCACCCAGACTAATCGCCATACGGATACGCAGTATTTT; clone_size: NA; v_call: TRBV2; j_call: TRBJ2-3; d_call: NA
cdr3_aa: CASSFGTAKAQYF; cdr3_nt: TGTGCCAGCAGTTTTGGGACAGCCAAGGCCCAGTACTTC; clone_size: once; v_call: TRBV27; j_call: TRBJ2-5; d_call: TRBD1
cdr3_aa: CASSPGGRDAGELFF; cdr3_nt: TGTGCCAGCAGCCCAGGCGGCAGGGATGCCGGGGAGCTGTTTTTT; clone_size: NA; v_call: TRBV7-3; j_call: TRBJ2-2; d_call: NA
cdr3_aa: CASSKKTPQGVSGELFF; cdr3_nt: TGTGCCAGCAGCAAAAAAACCCCCCAGGGGGTTTCCGGGGAGCTGTTTTTT; clone_size: NA; v_call: TRBV21-1; j_call: TRBJ2-2; d_call: NA
cdr3_aa: CASSPGTGDNYGYTF; cdr3_nt: TGTGCCAGCTCACCCGGGACAGGTGATAACTATGGCTACACCTTC; clone_size: few; v_call: TRBV18; j_call: TRBJ1-2; d_call: TRBD1
cdr3_aa: CASSWNTEAFF; cdr3_nt: TGTGCCAGCAGCTGGAACACTGAAGCTTTCTTT; clone_size: NA; v_call: TRBV28; j_call: TRBJ1-1; d_call: NA
cdr3_aa: CASSRTAYEQYF; cdr3_nt: TGTGCCAGCAGCAGGACAGCCTACGAGCAGTACTTC; clone_size: NA; v_call: TRBV9; j_call: TRBJ2-7; d_call: NA
cdr3_aa: CASSGSVFRWNTEAFF; cdr3_nt: TGTGCCAGCAGTGGGTCCGTTTTCCGGTGGAACACTGAAGCTTTCTTT; clone_size: few; v_call: TRBV6-1; j_call: TRBJ1-1; d_call: NA
cdr3_aa: CASSLVGGESTGTDTQYF; cdr3_nt: TGTGCCAGCAGCTTAGTGGGGGGTGAATCAACCGGCACAGATACGCAGTATTTT; clone_size: NA; v_call: TRBV5-6; j_call: TRBJ2-3; d_call: NA
cdr3_aa: CASSTRRASEQYF; cdr3_nt: TGTGCCAGCAGCACGCGGCGCGCGTCCGAGCAGTACTTC; clone_size: few; v_call: TRBV28; j_call: TRBJ2-7; d_call: NA
cdr3_aa: CASSLVGGRSSGNTIYF; cdr3_nt: TGCGCCAGCAGCTTGGTGGGGGGACGGAGCTCTGGAAACACCATATATTTT; clone_size: NA; v_call: TRBV5-1; j_call: TRBJ1-3; d_call: NA
cdr3_aa: CASSLPSQETQYF; cdr3_nt: TGTGCCAGCAGCTTGCCATCACAAGAGACCCAGTACTTC; clone_size: NA; v_call: TRBV5-4; j_call: TRBJ2-5; d_call: NA
cdr3_aa: CASSSLAGNQETQYF; cdr3_nt: TGTGCCAGCAGTTCCCTAGCGGGGAACCAAGAGACCCAGTACTTC; clone_size: few; v_call: TRBV27; j_call: TRBJ2-5; d_call: TRBD2
cdr3_aa: CASSPGEGLLTDTQYF; cdr3_nt: TGTGCCAGCAGCCCCGGGGAGGGACTTCTCACAGATACGCAGTATTTT; clone_size: NA; v_call: TRBV7-3; j_call: TRBJ2-3; d_call: TRBD2
cdr3_aa: CATSPGRTGNTIYF; cdr3_nt: TGTGCCACCAGCCCGGGGAGGACTGGAAACACCATATATTTT; clone_size: once; v_call: TRBV15; j_call: TRBJ1-3; d_call: NA
cdr3_aa: CASSTRGAANTEAFF; cdr3_nt: TGTGCCAGCAGTACCCGTGGGGCAGCGAACACTGAAGCTTTCTTT; clone_size: NA; v_call: TRBV6-5; j_call: TRBJ1-1; d_call: NA
cdr3_aa: CASSSSGRRETQYF; cdr3_nt: TGTGCCAGCAGTTCCAGCGGGAGAAGAGAGACCCAGTACTTC; clone_size: NA; v_call: TRBV6-5; j_call: TRBJ2-5; d_call: TRBD2
cdr3_aa: CASRAGQGSNGYTF; cdr3_nt: TGTGCCAGCAGGGCTGGACAGGGAAGTAATGGCTACACCTTC; clone_size: NA; v_call: TRBV28; j_call: TRBJ1-2; d_call: TRBD1
cdr3_aa: CASSLMGGAGELFF; cdr3_nt: TGTGCCAGCAGCTTAATGGGGGGGGCCGGGGAGCTGTTTTTT; clone_size: NA; v_call: TRBV7-2; j_call: TRBJ2-2; d_call: TRBD2
cdr3_aa: CAWSRGGSYNEQFF; cdr3_nt: TGTGCCTGGAGTCGCGGGGGATCCTACAATGAGCAGTTCTTC; clone_size: NA; v_call: TRBV30; j_call: TRBJ2-1; d_call: TRBD2
cdr3_aa: CASSFSGIEAFF; cdr3_nt: TGCGCCAGCAGCTTCTCAGGGATTGAAGCTTTCTTT; clone_size: once; v_call: TRBV5-1; j_call: TRBJ1-1; d_call: NA
cdr3_aa: CASSVAQIQETQYF; cdr3_nt: TGTGCCAGCAGCGTAGCACAGATTCAAGAGACCCAGTACTTC; clone_size: NA; v_call: TRBV9; j_call: TRBJ2-5; d_call: NA
cdr3_aa: CASSPLGGVNEQFF; cdr3_nt: TGTGCCAGCAGCCCCCTGGGGGGGGTTAATGAGCAGTTCTTC; clone_size: many; v_call: TRBV7-3; j_call: TRBJ2-1; d_call: TRBD2
cdr3_aa: CSVRTGGYEQYF; cdr3_nt: TGCAGCGTTCGAACAGGGGGCTACGAGCAGTACTTC; clone_size: NA; v_call: TRBV29-1; j_call: TRBJ2-7; d_call: TRBD1
cdr3_aa: CAWSVTNSNYEQYF; cdr3_nt: TGTGCCTGGAGTGTAACGAACAGTAACTACGAGCAGTACTTC; clone_size: NA; v_call: TRBV30; j_call: TRBJ2-7; d_call: NA